These 11 T cell receptor beta chains were all obtained from the same sample, sequenced in a study of blood T cell repertoires in COVID-19. Sequencing used immunoSEQ multiplex PCR; TCRdb keeps in-frame clones, though not all of them. Of under 250,000 clones in the sample, 80% to 85% are singletons; the top ten hold around 3.3%. Input material: peripheral blood. The source is a woman aged 18-29 years with acute or convalescent COVID-19.

J is TRBJ2-7 and V is TRBV29-1; 10 nucleotides align to TRBD2. The CDR3 totals 15 residues. V lost 2 bases to trimming and J lost 3 bases; unmatched junction nucleotides: 7. In germline, CDR1 is SQVTM, CDR2 ANQGSEA. CDR3 nucleotides: TGCAGCGTTGAAAGGGGGCCTAGCGGGAGCTACGAGCAGTACTTC. This translates into CSVERGPSGSYEQYF.

This chain connects TRBV9 to TRBJ2-5; TRBD1 matches at 7 bases. The germline V gene encodes CDR1 SGDLS and CDR2 YYNGEE. CDR3 length equals 14 residues. J lost 5 bases, V lost 2 bases, and 6 bases had no gene match. CDR3 sequence: CASSVSAQGETQYF. As DNA, the CDR3 is TGTGCCAGCAGCGTCTCCGCACAGGGGGAGACCCAGTACTTC.

This rearrangement joins TRBV4-3 to TRBJ2-7; D ambiguous. Germline V gene data show CDR1 as LGHNA and CDR2 as YSLEER. The ends were cut back, 1 base at V and 2 bases at J, with 12 bases in the middle. The CDR3 loop spans 15 amino acids. The CDR3 loop reads CASSQVRGQAYEQYF. In DNA form, the CDR3 reads TGCGCCAGCAGCCAAGTCCGTGGGCAGGCCTACGAGCAGTACTTC.

This chain joins TRBV19 and TRBJ1-5; 12 positions match TRBD1. The CDR3 extends over 15 amino acids. With V trimmed by 5 bases and J by 3 bases, 2 bases remained unmatched. Germline V gene data show CDR1 as LNHDA and CDR2 as SQIVND (reference sequence). The CDR3 reads CASSRGQGANQPQHF. CDR3 in DNA: TGTGCCAGTAGTCGGGGACAGGGGGCCAATCAGCCCCAGCATTTT.

J is TRBJ2-5 and V is TRBV6-2 or TRBV6-3; 9 nucleotides align to TRBD2. Trimming cost V 4 bases and J 3 bases; bases outside gene matches: 6. The CDR3 consists of 15 residues. CDR1 and CDR2 (germline): MNHEY, SVGEGT. This CDR3 reads CASSFSAGGKETQYF. The CDR3 DNA reads TGTGCCAGCAGTTTTTCGGCGGGAGGGAAAGAGACCCAGTACTTC.

This clone appeared a single time. DNA of the CDR3: TGTGCCAGCAGTTACGACCCCGTACAGGGGAACTACGAGCAGTACTTC. It encodes CASSYDPVQGNYEQYF. The V and J genes are TRBV6-5 and TRBJ2-7, with 7 bases identical to TRBD1. With V trimmed by 2 bases and J by 3 bases, 10 bases remained unmatched. Germline loops: CDR1 MNHEY, CDR2 SVGAGI. The CDR3 totals 16 residues.

The chain has TRBV14 and TRBJ1-3, with unresolved D. V was pared by 4 bases and J by 4 bases, with 5 bases between. Germline CDR1 and CDR2: SGHDN and FVKESK. This CDR3 region has 12 residues. The CDR3 sequence is CASSPMGNTIYF. As DNA, the CDR3 is TGTGCCAGCAGCCCCATGGGAAACACCATATATTTT.

The CDR3 DNA reads TGCAGCGTTGAAGGAACCCCCGTACTAGTCTCCTATAACAATGAGCAGTTCTTC. Amino acid sequence: CSVEGTPVLVSYNNEQFF. This chain connects TRBV29-1 to TRBJ2-1; the D gene is possibly TRBD2 (5 bases). Germline values: CDR1 SQVTM, CDR2 ANQGSEA. V was cut by 1 base and J by 5 bases, with 24 bases left in between. CDR3 length equals 18 residues.

The rearrangement links TRBV5-1 to TRBJ1-4; TRBD1 might be the D (6 bases). Germline lookup yields CDR1 SGHRS and CDR2 YFSETQ. There are 17 residues in the CDR3. V was pared by 0 bases and J by 7 bases, with 19 bases between. The DNA for the CDR3 is TGCGCCAGCAGCTTGGCCGGAACAGGGAGAGAAAGTGAAAAACTGTTTTTT. Amino acid sequence: CASSLAGTGRESEKLFF.

V is TRBV6-5 and J is TRBJ2-3; 10 nucleotides align to TRBD2. This CDR3 has 13 amino acids. J lost 5 bases, V lost 6 bases, and 2 bases had no gene match. The germline gives CDR1 MNHEY, CDR2 SVGAGI. CDR3 region: CASRASGRDTQYF. CDR3 sequence (DNA): TGTGCCAGCAGGGCTAGCGGGAGAGATACGCAGTATTTT.

The V and J genes are TRBV9 and TRBJ2-7, with D perhaps matching TRBD1 (5 bases). Per the germline V gene, CDR1 is SGDLS and CDR2 is YYNGEE. This CDR3 contains 15 residues. V was shortened by 1 base and J by 2 bases, with 13 bases between the two germline ends. CDR3 bases: TGTGCCAGCAGCGTAACAGCAGGGTACCCCTACGAGCAGTACTTC. It codes for CASSVTAGYPYEQYF. Filled out from reference TRBV9 and TRBJ2-7, the complete variable domain reads DSGVTQTPKHLITATGQRVTLRCSPRSGDLSVYWYQQSLDQGLQFLIQYYNGEERAKGNILERFSAQQFPDLHSELNLSSLELGDSALYFCASSVTAGYPYEQYFGPGTRLTVT.